The rows below give T cell receptor beta chains drawn from one sample of a study of PD-1 blockade in classical Hodgkin lymphoma. Clones were sequenced by immunoSEQ multiplex PCR, and TCRdb holds only the in-frame ones, with some missing. Of more than 90,000 clones detected, 81% appear once; the ten largest clones hold roughly 15%. The specimen was peripheral blood mononuclear cells (PBMCs), collected before the second cycle of nivolumab. The receptors stem from a human donor with classical Hodgkin lymphoma. The CDR3 runs from the conserved cysteine through the conserved F or W. D genes are given only for firm matches. Not all rows give a size; the values are once, few, many and, for expanded clones, a class.

clone size	V gene	J gene	D gene	CDR3 protein	CDR3 DNA
.	TRBV5-1	TRBJ2-2	TRBD2	CASSLGTSYTGELFF	TGCGCCAGCAGCCTCGGGACTAGCTACACCGGGGAGCTGTTTTTT
.	TRBV14	TRBJ1-4	.	CASRPTGVDNEKLFF	TGTGCCAGCAGACCCACGGGGGTGGATAATGAAAAACTGTTTTTT
once	TRBV6-5	TRBJ1-1	TRBD1	CASSYSNRGKGEAFF	TGTGCCAGCAGTTATTCGAACAGGGGGAAGGGGGAAGCTTTCTTT
once	TRBV27	TRBJ2-1	TRBD2	CASASGAYNEQFF	TGTGCCAGCGCTAGCGGAGCTTACAATGAGCAGTTCTTC
.	TRBV4-2	TRBJ2-1	TRBD1	CASSQAPTGGPYNEQFF	TGTGCCAGCAGCCAAGCGCCGACAGGGGGCCCCTACAATGAGCAGTTCTTC
once	TRBV5-5	TRBJ2-7	.	CASSFRDTSYEQYF	TGTGCCAGCAGCTTCCGGGACACAAGCTACGAGCAGTACTTC
.	TRBV5-4	TRBJ1-1	TRBD1	CASSRQGGTEAFF	TGTGCCAGCAGCCGACAGGGAGGCACTGAAGCTTTCTTT
.	TRBV6-4	TRBJ2-7	.	CASSVPMLAITYEQYF	TGTGCCAGCAGCGTGCCCATGCTAGCGATTACCTACGAGCAGTACTTC
few	TRBV7-8	TRBJ2-2	.	CASSLVGGPGELFF	TGTGCCAGCAGCTTAGTGGGGGGCCCCGGGGAGCTGTTTTTT
.	TRBV5-6	TRBJ1-2	.	CASSLWTPPSYGYTF	TGTGCCAGCAGCCTTTGGACACCACCAAGCTATGGCTACACCTTC
.	TRBV7-2	TRBJ2-7	TRBD1	CASRAQGLSYEQYF	TGTGCCAGCAGGGCACAGGGGTTGAGTTACGAGCAGTACTTC
.	TRBV30	TRBJ1-5	.	CAWGDGQPQHF	TGTGCCTGGGGGGATGGTCAGCCCCAGCATTTT
.	TRBV9	TRBJ2-6	TRBD1	CASSVVGQGKSGANVLTF	TGTGCCAGCAGCGTAGTGGGACAGGGTAAATCTGGGGCCAACGTCCTGACTTTC
.	TRBV7-2	TRBJ2-1	TRBD2	CASSRIAGSYNEQFF	TGTGCCAGCAGCCGAATAGCGGGCTCCTACAATGAGCAGTTCTTC
.	TRBV10-3	TRBJ2-1	.	CAIQTAGTVGNEQFF	TGTGCCATCCAGACAGCGGGTACGGTGGGGAATGAGCAGTTCTTC
few	TRBV27	TRBJ2-7	TRBD2	CASSLTGLAGYPSYEQYF	TGTGCCAGCAGTTTAACCGGGCTAGCGGGCTACCCTTCCTACGAGCAGTACTTC
.	TRBV16	TRBJ2-7	.	CASSQSGDYEQYF	TGTGCCAGCAGCCAATCGGGCGACTACGAGCAGTACTTC
.	TRBV11-2	TRBJ2-7	.	CASSLGAGEQYF	TGTGCCAGCAGCTTAGGGGCCGGCGAGCAGTACTTC
.	TRBV2	TRBJ2-1	.	CASEAYNEQFF	TGTGCCAGCGAGGCCTACAATGAGCAGTTCTTC
.	TRBV2	TRBJ1-1	TRBD1	CASIGTDWNTEAFF	TGTGCCAGCATCGGGACAGATTGGAACACTGAAGCTTTCTTT
.	TRBV10-3	TRBJ2-3	.	CAISERSTSTDTQYF	TGTGCCATCAGTGAGCGGTCCACTAGCACAGATACGCAGTATTTT
once	TRBV19	TRBJ2-1	TRBD2	CASISREDYNEQFF	TGTGCCAGTATTAGTCGGGAGGACTACAATGAGCAGTTCTTC
.	TRBV27	TRBJ1-5	.	CASSPTTYSNQPQHF	TGTGCCAGCAGCCCGACAACTTATAGCAATCAGCCCCAGCATTTT
.	TRBV7-2	TRBJ2-7	TRBD1	CASSPPGGYSYEQYF	TGTGCCAGCAGCCCCCCAGGGGGATATTCCTACGAGCAGTACTTC
.	TRBV6-5	TRBJ2-2	.	CASSYSKGGYTGELFF	TGTGCCAGCAGTTACTCAAAGGGGGGATACACCGGGGAGCTGTTTTTT
.	TRBV7-9	TRBJ1-4	.	CASSALVGEKLFF	TGTGCCAGCAGCGCCTTGGTTGGGGAAAAACTGTTTTTT
.	TRBV2	TRBJ2-7	.	CASFLRVYEQYF	TGTGCCAGCTTTCTCAGGGTGTACGAGCAGTACTTC
.	TRBV19	TRBJ1-1	.	CASSIFSDGSTEAFF	TGTGCCAGTAGTATTTTTTCGGACGGGAGCACTGAAGCTTTCTTT
few	TRBV19	TRBJ2-5	TRBD2	CASKLAGGRQETQYF	TGTGCCAGTAAGCTGGCGGGAGGCCGCCAAGAGACCCAGTACTTC
.	TRBV9	TRBJ2-5	.	CASSVRAEETQYF	TGTGCCAGCAGCGTGCGGGCAGAAGAGACCCAGTACTTC
.	TRBV18	TRBJ1-1	.	CASSPRPSDTEAFF	TGTGCCAGCTCACCACGCCCGTCGGACACTGAAGCTTTCTTT
few	TRBV2	TRBJ1-1	TRBD1	CASSENRGGAEAFF	TGTGCCAGCAGTGAAAACAGGGGAGGGGCTGAAGCTTTCTTT
.	TRBV28	TRBJ2-1	.	CASSFRGATQFF	TGTGCCAGCAGTTTTCGGGGGGCTACGCAGTTCTTC
few	TRBV6-6	TRBJ1-4	TRBD1	CASRDRRDREDEKLFF	TGTGCCAGCAGAGACCGCCGGGACAGGGAGGATGAAAAACTGTTTTTT
.	TRBV10-1	TRBJ2-7	.	CASSGGWESEQYF	TGCGCCAGCAGTGGAGGTTGGGAGAGCGAGCAGTACTTC
.	TRBV9	TRBJ2-1	.	CASSSRPYNEQFF	TGTGCCAGCAGCTCTCGCCCCTACAATGAGCAGTTCTTC
few	TRBV19	TRBJ1-5	TRBD1	CASSMTGDQPQHF	TGTGCCAGTAGTATGACAGGGGATCAGCCCCAGCATTTT
.	TRBV28	TRBJ1-5	.	CASSLSSGQLYQPQHF	TGTGCCAGCAGTTTATCCTCCGGACAGTTATATCAGCCCCAGCATTTT
.	TRBV19	TRBJ2-3	TRBD2	CASSIASGLSTDTQYF	TGTGCCAGTAGTATAGCTAGCGGGCTGAGCACAGATACGCAGTATTTT
.	TRBV9	TRBJ1-4	.	CASSASGNEKLFF	TGTGCCAGCAGCGCCAGCGGAAATGAAAAACTGTTTTTT
.	TRBV2	TRBJ1-4	.	CASSEVQGVNEKLFF	TGTGCCAGCAGTGAAGTACAGGGTGTAAATGAAAAACTGTTTTTT
.	TRBV5-4	TRBJ1-3	TRBD1	CASSLTGGPVDTIYF	TGTGCCAGCAGCTTAACAGGGGGCCCCGTGGACACCATATATTTT
.	TRBV30	TRBJ2-3	.	CAWSITSGLSDTQYF	TGTGCCTGGAGCATCACTAGTGGGTTGTCAGATACGCAGTATTTT
.	TRBV5-1	TRBJ2-7	.	CASSRVEGGEQYF	TGCGCCAGCAGTAGGGTCGAGGGTGGCGAGCAGTACTTC
.	TRBV7-9	TRBJ2-5	.	CASSLTRETQYF	TGTGCCAGCAGCTTAACGCGTGAGACCCAGTACTTC
.	TRBV7-2	TRBJ1-1	.	CASSLRGDTEAFF	TGTGCCAGCAGCTTAAGGGGGGACACTGAAGCTTTCTTT